This entry lists 2 T cell receptor beta chains sequenced from one sample in a study of T cell repertoires in cytomegalovirus infection. TCRdb redid the calling of the reads with MiXCR, one entry per CDR3 protein. The table lists fewer than 1,000,000 distinct CDR3 sequences, under 40% of them singletons. Their cognate antigens are unknown. Sequences were derived from cultured CD8+ T cells from PBMCs, sampled from culture after CMV antigen stimulation. The receptors come from a human donor in good health (CMV status not recorded). Some clones in this sample may be carry-over from other donors' samples.

This clonotype has a handful of counts. This sequence joins TRBV12-3 or TRBV12-4 and TRBJ1-1, with D possibly matching TRBD1 (5 bases). The CDR3 consists of 14 residues. Between the trimmed V and J ends, which lost 2 bases and 4 bases, there was a span of 11 bases. The CDR3 DNA reads as TGTGCCAGCAGTTTAAGCAGGGCGGCCACTGAAGCTTTCTTT. Residues: CASSLSRAATEAFF.

The genes are TRBV5-5 and TRBJ1-5; D may be TRBD1 (5 bases). Germline lookup yields CDR1 SGHKS and CDR2 YYEKEE (reference sequence). With 0 bases removed from V and 1 base from J, the gap between germline ends came to 11 bases. The CDR3 contains 16 residues. The CDR3 DNA is TGTGCCAGCAGCTTGGGACGGTGGGGGAGCAATCAGCCCCAGCATTTT. This sequence encodes CASSLGRWGSNQPQHF.